The rows below give T cell receptor beta chains drawn from one sample of a study of blood T cell repertoires in COVID-19. Sequenced by immunoSEQ multiplex PCR; TCRdb stores in-frame clones only, minus some. Here the sample spans some 93,000 clones, around nine tenths being singletons. Sequenced input: peripheral blood. The receptors derive from a man aged 45 to 65 with acute or convalescent COVID-19. CDR3s include the opening cysteine and the closing phenylalanine or tryptophan. D genes are given only for firm matches. Not every row has a clone size; where given, it reads once, few, many or a size class.

TGTGCCATCGCCTGGTCGGACAGGGCTTCGTCTGGGGCCAACGTCCTGACTTTC CAIAWSDRASSGANVLTF TRBJ2-6 . 18 TRBV24-1 TRBD1
TGTGCCACCAGCAGAGGCCCGACAGGGGGCAATGGCTACACCTTC CATSRGPTGGNGYTF TRBJ1-2 . 15 TRBV15 TRBD1
TGTGCCAGCTCACGGGACAGGACCTACGAGCAGTACTTC CASSRDRTYEQYF TRBJ2-7 once 13 TRBV18 TRBD1
TGTGCCAGCAGGGAGCGGGCTAGCTCCTACAATGAGCAGTTCTTC CASRERASSYNEQFF TRBJ2-1 . 15 TRBV28 .
TGTGCCTGGAGCGGCGGGACTAGCGGGAGAGAGCAGTTCTTC CAWSGGTSGREQFF TRBJ2-1 . 14 TRBV30 TRBD2
TGCGCCAGCAGCCAATCCAGGGACTCCTACAATGAGCAGTTCTTC CASSQSRDSYNEQFF TRBJ2-1 once 15 TRBV4-1 .
TGTGCCACCAGTGATCCTCGGGGGGACGAGACCCAGTACTTC CATSDPRGDETQYF TRBJ2-5 . 14 TRBV24-1 TRBD2
TGTGCCAGCAGTTACTCGGGGGGGCGGACTGAAGCTTTCTTT CASSYSGGRTEAFF TRBJ1-1 . 14 TRBV6-5 .
TGTGCCAGCTCACTCGGCCAGGGCATGTTGAACACTGAAGCTTTCTTT CASSLGQGMLNTEAFF TRBJ1-1 . 16 TRBV18 .
TGCGCCAGCAGCCAAGGTCGTGGCGGGAGGGCCAGGGAGCAGTTCTTC CASSQGRGGRAREQFF TRBJ2-1 once 16 TRBV4-1 TRBD2
TGTGCTAGTGGTTTGGGCCGGGACAGGTTCGGCGCAGCTTTCTTT CASGLGRDRFGAAFF TRBJ1-1 . 15 TRBV12-5 TRBD1
TGTGCCAGCAGTCAAGTTTCGGGACTAGCGGGGAATGAGCAGTTCTTC CASSQVSGLAGNEQFF TRBJ2-1 . 16 TRBV11-3 TRBD2
TGTGCCAGCAGCACAGGGGGGAACACTGAAGCTTTCTTT CASSTGGNTEAFF TRBJ1-1 . 13 TRBV7-9 TRBD1
TGTGCCAGCAGCCCCGGGGGGGCGGCTGGAGGAAACATTCAGTACTTC CASSPGGAAGGNIQYF TRBJ2-4 . 16 TRBV7-2 TRBD2
TGCGCCAGCAGTGAGTCGGGGCTAGTGGACACTGAAGCTTTCTTT CASSESGLVDTEAFF TRBJ1-1 once 15 TRBV10-2 .
TGTGCCAGCAGTTACGACGGGGATACGCAGTATTTT CASSYDGDTQYF TRBJ2-3 . 12 TRBV6-5 .
TGTGCCAGCAGCCCGGGACAGTCCTACACCTTC CASSPGQSYTF TRBJ1-2 once 11 TRBV11-2 TRBD1
TGTGCCACCAGTGATCCATTCAGGGGCTCTGGGGCCAACGTCCTGACTTTC CATSDPFRGSGANVLTF TRBJ2-6 few 17 TRBV24-1 .
TGCGCCAGCAGTGGGGGGGGTGAGCAGTTCTTC CASSGGGEQFF TRBJ2-1 few 11 TRBV10-2 TRBD2
TGTGCCAGTAGCTGGCGGTCCTATGGCTACACCTTC CASSWRSYGYTF TRBJ1-2 medium-sized 12 TRBV19 .
TGTGCCAGCAGTCCTAATACAGGGGCGTTGGACACTGAAGCTTTCTTT CASSPNTGALDTEAFF TRBJ1-1 . 16 TRBV2 TRBD1
TGTGCCAGTAGTGACTCAGGTAGGGGTCCGCAGCCCCAGCATTTT CASSDSGRGPQPQHF TRBJ1-5 . 15 TRBV19 .
TGTGCCAGCAGCGCCTCGGGGAGCTCCTACAATGAGCAGTTCTTC CASSASGSSYNEQFF TRBJ2-1 . 15 TRBV9 .
TGTGCCAGCAGCCTTTCCGGGACAGGCGGTTTGGGGACTAATGAAAAACTGTTTTTT CASSLSGTGGLGTNEKLFF TRBJ1-4 . 19 TRBV5-6 TRBD1
TGTGCCAGCAGCTCCAGCGGGGGAACCTACGAGCAGTACTTC CASSSSGGTYEQYF TRBJ2-7 . 14 TRBV7-9 TRBD2
TGCGCCAGCAGCCCTGAGGACTGGATCACAGATGCGCAGTATTTT CASSPEDWITDAQYF TRBJ2-3 . 15 TRBV4-1 .